This T cell receptor (beta chain) is from a study of T cell responses to AZD1222 COVID-19 vaccine. The CDR3 covers 15 residues. The germline gives CDR1 SGHAT, CDR2 FQNNGV. The ends were cut back, 5 bases at V and 0 bases at J, with 14 bases in the middle. The assay was immunoSEQ multiplex PCR, and TCRdb's table has in-frame clones only and misses some. The repertoire holds about 150,000 clones, about 91% seen once, with less than 2.5% in the top ten. The rearrangement joins TRBV11-2 to TRBJ2-7; D gene uncertain. This TCR derives from an adult in good health. The sequenced sample was peripheral blood, obtained on day 0 of AZD1222 vaccination. The CDR3 nucleotides are TGTGCCAGCAGCATTTTTCGAACGAACTCCTACGAGCAGTACTTC. Its translation: CASSIFRTNSYEQYF.